The 22 T cell receptor beta chains below all came from one sample that was sequenced in a study of T cell responses to AZD1222 COVID-19 vaccine. Using immunoSEQ multiplex PCR, the repertoire was profiled, and TCRdb retains in-frame clones only, with some absent. The table lists tens of thousands of clones, approximately 90% of them singletons. Sequencing was performed on peripheral blood, taken on day 0 of AZD1222 vaccination. Receptors originate from an adult in good health.

The rearrangement links TRBV28 to TRBJ2-5; 10 bases line up with TRBD1. CDR1 MDHEN and CDR2 SYDVKM come from the germline V gene. Unmatched junction bases numbered 9, after V lost 2 bases and J lost 6 bases. This CDR3 is built from 16 residues. CDR3 sequence reads: CASSLSWTGGGKTQYF. Written as DNA, the CDR3 is TGTGCCAGCAGTTTAAGTTGGACAGGGGGAGGAAAGACCCAGTACTTC.

The CDR3 DNA is TGTGCCACCAGCAGAGACACGACTGAAGCTTTCTTT. It yields the protein CATSRDTTEAFF. The chain is built from TRBV15 and TRBJ1-1; D is unresolved. V was trimmed by 0 bases and J by 5 bases, leaving 4 bases between them. This CDR3 spans 12 amino acids. Germline V CDR1 and CDR2: LNHNV, YYDKDF (reference sequence).

V and J are TRBV27 and TRBJ1-5, with TRBD1 identical over 9 bases. J lost 6 bases, V lost 6 bases, and 9 bases had no gene match. The CDR3 contains 15 residues. Germline V gene data show CDR1 as MNHEY and CDR2 as SMNVEV (reference sequence). The CDR3 DNA is TGTGCCAGCAGGTCCGGACAGGGGAGAGGTCAGCCCCAGCATTTT. Protein: CASRSGQGRGQPQHF.

This clone showed up just a few times. This chain uses TRBV14 with TRBJ2-7; the D gene is possibly TRBD2 (6 bases). V was clipped by 4 bases and J by 3 bases, with 16 bases between them. CDR3 length equals 15 residues. The germline V gene has CDR1 SGHDN and CDR2 FVKESK. DNA for the CDR3: TGTGCCAGCAGCCCTTACCGCGGGGACCTCTACGAGCAGTACTTC. This gives the protein CASSPYRGDLYEQYF. The full variable domain, completed using reference TRBV14 and TRBJ2-7, is EAGVTQFPSHSVIEKGQTVTLRCDPISGHDNLYWYRRVMGKEIKFLLHFVKESKQDESGMPNNRFLAERTGGTYSTLKVQPAELEDSGVYFCASSPYRGDLYEQYFGPGTRLTVT.

The rearrangement links TRBV29-1 to TRBJ2-2; tentative D call: TRBD1 (5 bases). The CDR3 sequence is 13 residues long. V lost 3 bases to trimming and J lost 3 bases, with 8 bases between them. Per the germline V gene, CDR1 is SQVTM and CDR2 is ANQGSEA. Here the CDR3 DNA reads TGCAGCGTTGAGAAGGGGTACACCGGGGAGCTGTTTTTT. It specifies CSVEKGYTGELFF.

The J gene is TRBJ2-1, the V gene TRBV11-2; tentatively, D is TRBD2 (5 bases). The CDR3 is 12 amino acids. The germline V gene has CDR1 SGHAT and CDR2 FQNNGV. The V gene lost 4 bases and the J gene lost 7 bases, with 8 bases spanning the gap. The CDR3 region has the DNA TGTGCCAGCAGCTACACTAGAAATGAGCAGTTCTTC. It encodes CASSYTRNEQFF.

The chain is built from TRBV5-5 and TRBJ2-1, with TRBD2 identical over 8 bases. The CDR3 is 18 amino acids. With 1 base clipped from V and 4 bases from J, the junction kept 13 bases outside the gene matches. Germline V CDR1 and CDR2: SGHKS, YYEKEE (reference sequence). The CDR3 here is CASSLLNARLAGYNEQFF. CDR3 sequence (DNA): TGTGCCAGCAGCTTGTTGAACGCGAGGCTAGCGGGTTACAATGAGCAGTTCTTC.

The rearrangement joins TRBV19 to TRBJ2-3, with a tentative D call TRBD1 (6 bases). The germline gives CDR1 LNHDA, CDR2 SQIVND (reference sequence). The CDR3 totals 15 residues. Trimming shortened V by 7 bases and J by 0 bases, and 14 bases separated the two germline ends. CDR3 nucleotides: TGTGCCAGTACATCGTGGACAGATAGCACAGATACGCAGTATTTT. This sequence encodes CASTSWTDSTDTQYF. The variable domain in full, with the rest retrieved from reference TRBV19 and TRBJ2-3, is DGGITQSPKYLFRKEGQNVTLSCEQNLNHDAMYWYRQDPGQGLRLIYYSQIVNDFQKGDIAEGYSVSREKKESFPLTVTSAQKNPTAFYLCASTSWTDSTDTQYFGPGTRLTVL.

In the case of this clone: Additional DNA sequences in this sample encode the identical CDR3. The rearrangement links TRBV28 to TRBJ1-1, with D perhaps TRBD1 (5 bases). Germline CDR1 MDHEN, CDR2 SYDVKM. V was clipped by 4 bases and J by 5 bases, with 8 bases between them. The CDR3 is made up of 12 amino acids. DNA of the CDR3: TGTGCCAGCAGTTCGCAGGGAACTGAAGCTTTCTTT. Translation: CASSSQGTEAFF.

The DNA of the CDR3 is TGTGCCAGTGCCTATCCTCCGGATACGCAGTATTTT. Translation: CASAYPPDTQYF. The V gene is TRBV27, the J gene TRBJ2-3; D ambiguous. The germline CDR1 and CDR2 sequences are MNHEY and SMNVEV (reference sequence). The CDR3 is 12 amino acids. V lost 9 bases and J 6 bases, leaving 13 bases between the germline ends.

This rearrangement joins TRBV28 to TRBJ1-5; D ambiguous. Trimming left V 7 bases short and J 3 bases short, with 16 bases between. CDR1 is MDHEN and CDR2 is SYDVKM in the germline V gene. This CDR3 contains 15 residues. Written as DNA, the CDR3 is TGTGCCAGCAAACCTTGGGGAGATTCCAATCAGCCCCAGCATTTT. It translates to CASKPWGDSNQPQHF.

This chain joins TRBV27 and TRBJ2-7, with TRBD2 as a possible D gene (5 bases). V was clipped by 6 bases and J by 2 bases, with 11 bases between them. The CDR3 runs 13 residues. Germline V gene lookup returns CDR1 MNHEY and CDR2 SMNVEV (reference sequence). The CDR3 sequence: CASSGISTYEQYF. DNA of the CDR3: TGTGCCAGCAGCGGGATCAGCACCTACGAGCAGTACTTC.

The rearrangement uses TRBV4-2 and TRBJ2-3, with D maybe TRBD1 (6 bases). Germline assignment: CDR1 LGHNA and CDR2 YNFKEQ. Trimming took 0 bases from V and 1 from J, leaving 11 bases between them. The CDR3 sequence is 16 residues long. This CDR3 reads CASSQDLAGGTDTQYF. The CDR3 DNA reads as TGTGCCAGCAGCCAAGATTTGGCAGGGGGCACAGATACGCAGTATTTT.

This clone was recorded only once. The rearrangement uses TRBV19 and TRBJ1-2, with 9 bases that match TRBD1. Unmatched junction bases numbered 8, after V lost 6 bases and J lost 6 bases. This CDR3 region has 14 residues. Germline assignment: CDR1 LNHDA and CDR2 SQIVND (reference sequence). The CDR3 sequence: CASRSQGQGNGYTF. In DNA form, the CDR3 reads TGTGCCAGTAGGAGCCAGGGACAGGGAAATGGCTACACCTTC.

V gene TRBV6-2 or TRBV6-3 combines with J gene TRBJ1-6; a weak D match, TRBD1 (6 bases). CDR3 size: 16 residues. Germline CDR1 reads MNHEY; CDR2 reads SVGEGT. V was cut by 0 bases and J by 10 bases, with 16 bases left in between. The DNA of the CDR3 is TGTGCCAGCAGTTACTCAACCGGACTCACAGGGTCACCCCTCCACTTT. Its translation is CASSYSTGLTGSPLHF.

The chain combines TRBV28 with TRBJ1-5, with TRBD1 as a possible D gene (5 bases). The V gene's germline CDR1 is MDHEN and CDR2 SYDVKM. The CDR3 runs to 13 residues. V gave up 8 bases and J gave up 3 bases, with 11 bases separating them. The chain's CDR3 is CASGWGVNQPQHF. In DNA form, the CDR3 reads TGTGCCAGCGGGTGGGGGGTCAATCAGCCCCAGCATTTT. The full variable domain, with the rest looked up from reference TRBV28 and TRBJ1-5, is DVKVTQSSRYLVKRTGEKVFLECVQDMDHENMFWYRQDPGLGLRLIYFSYDVKMKEKGDIPEGYSVSREKKERFSLILESASTNQTSMYLCASGWGVNQPQHFGDGTRLSIL.

The CDR3 sequence: CASSEAGNSNQPQHF. The CDR3 bases are TGTGCCAGCAGTGAAGCAGGGAATAGCAATCAGCCCCAGCATTTT. The chain recombines TRBV6-1 with TRBJ1-5; D gene ambiguous. The CDR3 loop spans 15 amino acids. Germline CDR1 and CDR2: MNHNS and SASEGT. The V gene lost 0 bases and the J gene lost 0 bases, with 6 bases spanning the gap.

The rearrangement uses TRBV4-3 and TRBJ1-1; D is perhaps TRBD1 (6 bases). Trimming removed 4 bases from V and 0 bases from J, with 9 bases in between. The germline CDR1 and CDR2 sequences are LGHNA and YSLEER. CDR3 length equals 14 residues. The chain's CDR3 is CASSRGPVNTEAFF. CDR3 DNA: TGCGCCAGCAGCCGGGGGCCCGTGAACACTGAAGCTTTCTTT.

The rearrangement links TRBV9 to TRBJ2-7, with TRBD2 matching 7 bases. After removal of 0 bases from V and 3 bases from J, the junction contained 6 bases not matched to a gene. CDR1 and CDR2 (germline): SGDLS, YYNGEE. There are 15 residues in the CDR3. The CDR3, as DNA: TGTGCCAGCAGCGTAGCGGGGACTAAAGACTACGAGCAGTACTTC. Protein sequence: CASSVAGTKDYEQYF.

In this sample, this clone turned up once. The V gene is TRBV19, the J gene TRBJ1-6; D call uncertain. V lost 5 bases, J lost 6 bases, and 11 bases lay in between. CDR3 length equals 14 residues. The germline CDR1 and CDR2 sequences are LNHDA and SQIVND (reference sequence). The CDR3 DNA reads TGTGCCAGTAGTTCCCGGGGTCGTAATTCACCCCTCCACTTT. It yields the protein CASSSRGRNSPLHF.

The chain recombines TRBV7-2 with TRBJ2-7; D possibly corresponds to TRBD2 (6 bases). V was shortened by 2 bases and J by 6 bases, with 11 bases between the two germline ends. CDR1 is SGHTA, CDR2 FQGNSA, per germline. The CDR3 extends over 13 amino acids. In nucleotides, the CDR3 is TGTGCCAGCAGCTTAAGACTAGATTCCGAGCAGTACTTC. Protein sequence: CASSLRLDSEQYF. Complete variable domain (other parts from reference TRBV7-2 and TRBJ2-7): GAGVSQSPSNKVTEKGKDVELRCDPISGHTALYWYRQSLGQGLEFLIYFQGNSAPDKSGLPSDRFSAERTGGSVSTLTIQRTQQEDSAVYLCASSLRLDSEQYFGPGTRLTVT.

The chain joins TRBV28 to TRBJ1-5, with TRBD1 matching over 8 bases. V shed 2 bases, J shed 5 bases, and the junction held 8 bases outside the gene matches. This CDR3 comprises 16 residues. The germline V gene has CDR1 MDHEN and CDR2 SYDVKM. The CDR3, as DNA: TGTGCCAGCAGTTTACTTACAGGGGGGTTTGATCAGCCCCAGCATTTT. It encodes CASSLLTGGFDQPQHF.